Reported below is one T cell receptor beta chain. What it binds is unknown. By 5'RACE template switching, TCR cDNA was produced, with a universal primer site and UMIs added in the process. TCRdb passed the 5' RACE reads through MiXCR, listing each CDR3 protein once. The data contain about 210,000 distinct CDR3 sequences, about 3% of them singletons. The data belong to a study of T cells after yellow fever vaccination. Study background: Fractions containing few cells were prepared with SMART-Seq v4 Ultra Low Input.

Findings and limits, study-wide: A weaker but faster secondary response was observed, peaking on day 5 versus 15. Reappearance after the booster was observed for most primary-vaccination clones (roughly 97% CD4, more than 70% CD8).

The sequenced sample was CD4+ T cells sorted from PBMCs, obtained 10 days after the yellow fever booster vaccination. The sequence was obtained from a man between 18 and 35 years old who received the YFV17D yellow fever vaccine.

CDR3 in amino acids: CASSQERGSEAFF. For the CDR3, the DNA is TGTGCCAGCAGCCAAGAACGGGGATCTGAAGCTTTCTTT. The genes are TRBV4-2 and TRBJ1-1, with D unresolved. Looked up from germline, CDR1 is LGHNA and CDR2 is YNFKEQ. V was cut by 0 bases and J by 6 bases, with 8 bases left in between. The CDR3 has 13 amino acids.